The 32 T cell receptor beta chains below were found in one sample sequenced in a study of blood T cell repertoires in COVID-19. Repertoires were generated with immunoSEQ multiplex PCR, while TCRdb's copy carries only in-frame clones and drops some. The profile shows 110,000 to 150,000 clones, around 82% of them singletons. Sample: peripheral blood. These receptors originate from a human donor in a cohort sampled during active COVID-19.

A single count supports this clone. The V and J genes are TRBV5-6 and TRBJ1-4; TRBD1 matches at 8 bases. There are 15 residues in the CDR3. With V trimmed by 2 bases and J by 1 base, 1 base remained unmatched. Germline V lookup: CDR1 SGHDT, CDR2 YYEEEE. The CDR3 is CASSFTGGTNEKLFF. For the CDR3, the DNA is TGTGCCAGCAGCTTTACAGGGGGAACTAATGAAAAACTGTTTTTT.

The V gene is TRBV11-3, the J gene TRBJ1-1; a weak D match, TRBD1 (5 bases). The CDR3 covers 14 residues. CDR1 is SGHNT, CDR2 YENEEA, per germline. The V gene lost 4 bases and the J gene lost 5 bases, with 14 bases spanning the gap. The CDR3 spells CASSSLRGGTEAFF. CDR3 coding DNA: TGTGCCAGCAGCTCCCTCCGGGGGGGAACTGAAGCTTTCTTT.

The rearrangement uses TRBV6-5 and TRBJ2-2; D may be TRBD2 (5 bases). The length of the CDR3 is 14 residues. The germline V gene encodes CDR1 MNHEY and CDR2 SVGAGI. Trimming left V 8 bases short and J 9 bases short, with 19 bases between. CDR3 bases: TGTGCCAGCGAAAATCCGGGGATACCAAGGGAGCTGTTTTTT. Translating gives CASENPGIPRELFF.

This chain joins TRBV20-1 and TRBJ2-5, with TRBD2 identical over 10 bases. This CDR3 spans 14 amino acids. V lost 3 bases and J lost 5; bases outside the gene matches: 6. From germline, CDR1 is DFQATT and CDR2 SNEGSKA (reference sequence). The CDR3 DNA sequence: TGCAGTGCTAGTCTAGCGGGGGCCCGGGAGACCCAGTACTTC. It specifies CSASLAGARETQYF.

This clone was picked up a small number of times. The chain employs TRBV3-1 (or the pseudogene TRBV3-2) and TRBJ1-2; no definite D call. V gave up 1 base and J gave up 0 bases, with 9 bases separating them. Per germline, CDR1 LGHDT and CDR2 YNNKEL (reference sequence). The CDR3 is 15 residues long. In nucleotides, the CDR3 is TGTGCCAGCAGCCAAGCCTCTTCTGCTAACTATGGCTACACCTTC. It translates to CASSQASSANYGYTF.

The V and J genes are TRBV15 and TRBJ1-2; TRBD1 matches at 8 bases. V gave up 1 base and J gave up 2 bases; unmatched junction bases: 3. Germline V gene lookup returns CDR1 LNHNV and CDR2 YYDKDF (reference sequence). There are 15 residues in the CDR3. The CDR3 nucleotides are TGTGCCACCAGCAGAGCGCGGACAGGGAACTATGGCTACACCTTC. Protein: CATSRARTGNYGYTF.

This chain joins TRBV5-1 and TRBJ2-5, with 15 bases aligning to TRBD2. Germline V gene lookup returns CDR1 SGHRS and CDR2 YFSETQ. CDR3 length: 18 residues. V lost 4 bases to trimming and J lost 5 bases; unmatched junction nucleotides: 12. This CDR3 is CASSTWTSGRAGEETQYF. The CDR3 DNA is TGCGCCAGCAGCACCTGGACTAGCGGGAGGGCCGGGGAGGAGACCCAGTACTTC.

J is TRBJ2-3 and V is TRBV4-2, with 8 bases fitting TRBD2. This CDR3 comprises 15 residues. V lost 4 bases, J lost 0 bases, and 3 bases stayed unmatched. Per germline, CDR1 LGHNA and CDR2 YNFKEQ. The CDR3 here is CASSPQRGSTDTQYF. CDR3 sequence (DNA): TGTGCCAGCAGCCCCCAGCGGGGGAGCACAGATACGCAGTATTTT.

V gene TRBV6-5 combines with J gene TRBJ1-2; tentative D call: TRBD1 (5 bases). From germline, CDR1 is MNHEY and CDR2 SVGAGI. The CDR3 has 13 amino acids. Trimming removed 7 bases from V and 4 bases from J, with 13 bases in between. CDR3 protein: CASKLGAGYGYTF. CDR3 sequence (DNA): TGTGCCAGCAAGCTAGGGGCCGGCTATGGCTACACCTTC.

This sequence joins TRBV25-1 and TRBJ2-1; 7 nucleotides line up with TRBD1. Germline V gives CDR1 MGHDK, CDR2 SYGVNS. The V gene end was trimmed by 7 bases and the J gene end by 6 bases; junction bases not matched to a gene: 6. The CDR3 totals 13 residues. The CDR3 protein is CASTRTGVNEQFF. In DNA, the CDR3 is TGTGCCAGCACCAGAACAGGGGTCAATGAGCAGTTCTTC.

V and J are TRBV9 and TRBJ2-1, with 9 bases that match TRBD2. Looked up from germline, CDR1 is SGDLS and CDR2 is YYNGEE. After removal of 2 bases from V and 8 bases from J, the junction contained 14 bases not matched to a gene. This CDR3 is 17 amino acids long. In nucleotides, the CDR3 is TGTGCCAGCAGCGTCCAAGCCTTTGGGACTAGCTGGGATGAGCAGTTCTTC. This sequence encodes CASSVQAFGTSWDEQFF.

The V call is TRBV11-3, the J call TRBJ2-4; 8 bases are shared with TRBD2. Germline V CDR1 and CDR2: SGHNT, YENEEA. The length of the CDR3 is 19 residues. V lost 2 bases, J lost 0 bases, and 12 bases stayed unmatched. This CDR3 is CASSLYSRGGKGAKNIQYF. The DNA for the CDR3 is TGTGCCAGCAGCTTATACTCCCGGGGGGGTAAGGGAGCCAAAAACATTCAGTACTTC.

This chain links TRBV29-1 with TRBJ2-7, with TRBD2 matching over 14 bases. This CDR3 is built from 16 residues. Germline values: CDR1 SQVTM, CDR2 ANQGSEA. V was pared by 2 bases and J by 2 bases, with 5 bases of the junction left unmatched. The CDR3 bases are TGCAGCGTTGAACGGACTAGCGGGGGGTCCACCTACGAGCAGTACTTC. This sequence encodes CSVERTSGGSTYEQYF.

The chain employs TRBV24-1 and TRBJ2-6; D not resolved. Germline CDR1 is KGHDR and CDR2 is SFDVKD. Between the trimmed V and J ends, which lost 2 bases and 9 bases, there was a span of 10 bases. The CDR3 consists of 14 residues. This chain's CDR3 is CATSDSRLVNVLTF. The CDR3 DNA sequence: TGTGCCACCAGTGATTCCCGGTTGGTCAACGTCCTGACTTTC.

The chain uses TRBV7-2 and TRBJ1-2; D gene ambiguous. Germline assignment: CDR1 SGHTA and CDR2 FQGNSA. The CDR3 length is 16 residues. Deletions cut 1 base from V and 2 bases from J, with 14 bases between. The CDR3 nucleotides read TGTGCCAGCAGCTTAGGCCCGGCGGGCAGCAACTATGGCTACACCTTC. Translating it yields CASSLGPAGSNYGYTF.

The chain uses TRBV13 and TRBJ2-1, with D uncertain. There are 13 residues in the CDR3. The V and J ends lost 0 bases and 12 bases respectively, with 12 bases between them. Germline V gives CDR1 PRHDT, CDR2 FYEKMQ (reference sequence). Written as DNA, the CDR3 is TGTGCCAGCAGCTTAGGTCGATACAGCCCGCAGTTCTTC. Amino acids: CASSLGRYSPQFF.

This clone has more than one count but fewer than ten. CDR3 residues: CASSLAIYEQYF. For the CDR3, the DNA is TGTGCCAGCAGCTTGGCCATCTACGAGCAGTACTTC. The chain couples TRBV5-8 to TRBJ2-7; D not certain. The CDR3 sequence is 12 residues long. CDR1 is SGHTS, CDR2 YDEGEE, per germline. Deletions cut 0 bases from V and 3 bases from J, with 4 bases between. Full variable domain (outside the CDR3, taken from reference TRBV5-8 and TRBJ2-7): EAGVTQSPTHLIKTRGQQATLRCSPISGHTSVYWYQQALGLGLQFLLWYDEGEERNRGNFPPRFSGRQFPNYSSELNVNALELEDSALYLCASSLAIYEQYFGPGTRLTVT.

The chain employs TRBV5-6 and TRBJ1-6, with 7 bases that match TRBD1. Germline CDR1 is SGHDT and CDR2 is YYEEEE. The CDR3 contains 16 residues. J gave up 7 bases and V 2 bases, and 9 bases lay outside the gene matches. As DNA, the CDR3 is TGTGCCAGCAGCTTTGCACAGGGGTTCGGGAATTCACCCCTCCACTTT. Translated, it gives CASSFAQGFGNSPLHF.

The CDR3 protein is CASSLAYGAVGQFF. The CDR3 region has the DNA TGTGCCAGCAGCTTAGCTTATGGGGCCGTGGGGCAGTTCTTC. This chain uses TRBV11-1 with TRBJ2-1; D perhaps matches TRBD1 (5 bases). The V end was cut by 0 bases, the J end by 12 bases, with 15 bases between. The length of the CDR3 is 14 residues. Germline V gene data show CDR1 as SGHAT and CDR2 as FQDESV (reference sequence).

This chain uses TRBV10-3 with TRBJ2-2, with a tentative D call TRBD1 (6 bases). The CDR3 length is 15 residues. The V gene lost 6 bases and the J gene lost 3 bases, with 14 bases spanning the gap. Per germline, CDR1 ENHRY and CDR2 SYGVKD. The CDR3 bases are TGTGCCATCAGAGGGCAGGGGCCACACACCGGGGAGCTGTTTTTT. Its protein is CAIRGQGPHTGELFF.

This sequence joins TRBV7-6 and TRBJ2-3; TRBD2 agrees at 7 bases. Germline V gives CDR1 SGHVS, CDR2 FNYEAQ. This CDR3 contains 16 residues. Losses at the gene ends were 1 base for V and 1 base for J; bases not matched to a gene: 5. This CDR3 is CASSLVAGVGTDTQYF. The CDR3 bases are TGTGCCAGCAGCTTAGTGGCGGGAGTTGGCACAGATACGCAGTATTTT. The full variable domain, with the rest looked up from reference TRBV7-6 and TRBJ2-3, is GAGVSQSPRYKVTKRGQDVALRCDPISGHVSLYWYRQALGQGPEFLTYFNYEAQQDKSGLPNDRFSAERPEGSISTLTIQRTEQRDSAMYRCASSLVAGVGTDTQYFGPGTRLTVL.

Written as DNA, the CDR3 is TGTGCCAGCAGCCACGGGACAGAGAATCAGCCCCAGCATTTT. Translating it yields CASSHGTENQPQHF. This chain joins TRBV9 and TRBJ1-5; 7 bases map to TRBD1. J lost 4 bases, V lost 4 bases, and 5 bases had no gene match. Germline CDR1 reads SGDLS; CDR2 reads YYNGEE. This CDR3 is 14 amino acids long.

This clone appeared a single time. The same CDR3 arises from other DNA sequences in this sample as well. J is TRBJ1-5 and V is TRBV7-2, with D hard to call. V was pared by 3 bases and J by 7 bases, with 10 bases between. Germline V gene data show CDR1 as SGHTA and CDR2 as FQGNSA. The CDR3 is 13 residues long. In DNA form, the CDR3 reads TGTGCCAGCAGCTTTAGGACTGGGCAGCCCCAGCATTTT. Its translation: CASSFRTGQPQHF.

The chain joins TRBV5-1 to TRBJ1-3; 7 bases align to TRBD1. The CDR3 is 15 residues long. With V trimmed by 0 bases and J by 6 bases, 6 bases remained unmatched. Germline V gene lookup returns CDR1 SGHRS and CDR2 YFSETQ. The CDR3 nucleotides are TGCGCCAGCAGCTTGGCCGGGACAGAAACAAACACCATATATTTT. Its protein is CASSLAGTETNTIYF.

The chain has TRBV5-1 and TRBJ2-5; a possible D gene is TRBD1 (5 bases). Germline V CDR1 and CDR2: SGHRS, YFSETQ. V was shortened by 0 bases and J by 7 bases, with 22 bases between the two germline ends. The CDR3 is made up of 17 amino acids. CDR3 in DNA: TGCGCCAGCAGCTTGGGGGGCCTCTCCCCCCAGCGTGGGACCCAGTACTTC. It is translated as CASSLGGLSPQRGTQYF.

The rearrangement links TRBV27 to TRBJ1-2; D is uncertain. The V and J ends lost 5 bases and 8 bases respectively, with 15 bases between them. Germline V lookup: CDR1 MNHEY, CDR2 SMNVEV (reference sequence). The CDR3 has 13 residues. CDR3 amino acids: CASSPLPFLGYTF. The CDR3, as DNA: TGTGCCAGCAGTCCTCTTCCCTTTTTGGGCTACACCTTC.

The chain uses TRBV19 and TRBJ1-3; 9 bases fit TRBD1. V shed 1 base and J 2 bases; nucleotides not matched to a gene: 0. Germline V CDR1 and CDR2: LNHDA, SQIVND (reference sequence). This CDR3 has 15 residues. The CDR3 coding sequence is TGTGCCAGTAGTATAGGGACAGGGGCTGGAAACACCATATATTTT. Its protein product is CASSIGTGAGNTIYF.

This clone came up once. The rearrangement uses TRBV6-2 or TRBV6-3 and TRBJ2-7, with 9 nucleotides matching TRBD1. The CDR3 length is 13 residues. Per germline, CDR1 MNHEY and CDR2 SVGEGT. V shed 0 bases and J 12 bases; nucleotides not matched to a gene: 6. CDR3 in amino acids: CASSYSPTGGTYF. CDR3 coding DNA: TGTGCCAGCAGTTACTCACCGACAGGGGGGACGTACTTC.

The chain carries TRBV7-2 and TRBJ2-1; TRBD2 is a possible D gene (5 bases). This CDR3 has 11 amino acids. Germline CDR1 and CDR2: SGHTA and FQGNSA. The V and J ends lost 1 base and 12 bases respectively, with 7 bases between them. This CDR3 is CASSLELAQFF. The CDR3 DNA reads TGTGCCAGCAGCTTAGAGCTAGCGCAGTTCTTC. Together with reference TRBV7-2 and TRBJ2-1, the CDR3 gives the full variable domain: GAGVSQSPSNKVTEKGKDVELRCDPISGHTALYWYRQSLGQGLEFLIYFQGNSAPDKSGLPSDRFSAERTGGSVSTLTIQRTQQEDSAVYLCASSLELAQFFGPGTRLTVL.

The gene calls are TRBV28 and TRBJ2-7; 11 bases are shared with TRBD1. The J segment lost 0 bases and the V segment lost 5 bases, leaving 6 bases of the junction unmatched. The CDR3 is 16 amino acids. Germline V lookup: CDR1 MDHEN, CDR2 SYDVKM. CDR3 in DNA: TGTGCCAGCAGTGGCTCCGGGACAGGGGGCTCCTACGAGCAGTACGTC. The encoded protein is CASSGSGTGGSYEQYV.

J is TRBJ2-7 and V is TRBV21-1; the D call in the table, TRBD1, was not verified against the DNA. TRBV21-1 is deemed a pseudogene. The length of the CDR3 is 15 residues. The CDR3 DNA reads TGTGCCAGCAGCCACTTACGGACAGAGCCCTACGAGCAGTACGTC. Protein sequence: CASSHLRTEPYEQYV.

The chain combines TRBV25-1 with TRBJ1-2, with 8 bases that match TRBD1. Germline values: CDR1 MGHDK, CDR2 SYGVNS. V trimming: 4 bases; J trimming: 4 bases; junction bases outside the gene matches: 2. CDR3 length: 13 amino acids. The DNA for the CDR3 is TGTGCCAGCAGTGTCGGGACAGGCTATGGCTACACCTTC. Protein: CASSVGTGYGYTF.